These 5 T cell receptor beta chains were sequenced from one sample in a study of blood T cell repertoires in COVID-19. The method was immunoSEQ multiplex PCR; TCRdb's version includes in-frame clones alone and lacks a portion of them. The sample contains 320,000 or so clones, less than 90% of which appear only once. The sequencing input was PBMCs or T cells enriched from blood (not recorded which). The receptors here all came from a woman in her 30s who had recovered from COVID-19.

The CDR3 loop reads CASSTIGGGNTEAFF. The CDR3 DNA sequence: TGCGCCAGCAGCACAATAGGCGGTGGTAATACTGAAGCTTTCTTT. The chain carries TRBV5-1 and TRBJ1-1; no firm D call. V lost 4 bases to trimming and J lost 5 bases, with 18 bases between them. Germline values: CDR1 SGHRS, CDR2 YFSETQ. The CDR3 length is 15 residues. The whole variable domain, filled in from reference TRBV5-1 and TRBJ1-1, reads KAGVTQTPRYLIKTRGQQVTLSCSPISGHRSVSWYQQTPGQGLQFLFEYFSETQRNKGNFPGRFSGRQFSNSRSEMNVSTLELGDSALYLCASSTIGGGNTEAFFGQGTRLTVV.

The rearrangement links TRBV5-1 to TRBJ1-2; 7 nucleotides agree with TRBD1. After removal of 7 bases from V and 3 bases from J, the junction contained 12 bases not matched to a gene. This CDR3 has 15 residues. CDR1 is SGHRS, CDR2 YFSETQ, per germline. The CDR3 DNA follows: TGCGCCAGCCGACAGGGCCGAAGTCAGGACTATGGCTACACCTTC. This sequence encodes CASRQGRSQDYGYTF.

The DNA of the CDR3 is TGTGCCAGCAGCGCTAGCGGGGGGGCCGCAGATACGCAGTATTTT. Protein sequence: CASSASGGAADTQYF. The rearrangement uses TRBV11-2 and TRBJ2-3; 12 bases line up with TRBD2. The CDR3 has 15 amino acids. The germline CDR1 and CDR2 sequences are SGHAT and FQNNGV. Trimming removed 5 bases from V and 4 bases from J; junction bases left unmatched: 4. Together with reference TRBV11-2 and TRBJ2-3, the CDR3 gives the full variable domain: EAGVAQSPRYKIIEKRQSVAFWCNPISGHATLYWYQQILGQGPKLLIQFQNNGVVDDSQLPKDRFSAERLKGVDSTLKIQPAKLEDSAVYLCASSASGGAADTQYFGPGTRLTVL.

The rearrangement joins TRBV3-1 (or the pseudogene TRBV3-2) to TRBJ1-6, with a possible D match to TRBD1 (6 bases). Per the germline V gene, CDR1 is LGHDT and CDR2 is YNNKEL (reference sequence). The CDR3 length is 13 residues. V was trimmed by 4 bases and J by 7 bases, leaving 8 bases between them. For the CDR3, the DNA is TGTGCCAGCAGCCCGGACAGAAATTCACCCCTCCACTTT. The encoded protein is CASSPDRNSPLHF.

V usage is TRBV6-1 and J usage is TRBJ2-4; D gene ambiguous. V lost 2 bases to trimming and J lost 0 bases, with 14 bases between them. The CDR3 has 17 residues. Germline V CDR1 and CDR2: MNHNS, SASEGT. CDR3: CASSEFSQALAKNIQYF. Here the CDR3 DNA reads TGTGCCAGCAGTGAATTCTCCCAAGCACTAGCCAAAAACATTCAGTACTTC.